These 24 T cell receptor beta chains were all obtained from the same sample, sequenced in a study of blood T cell repertoires in COVID-19. Profiling relied on immunoSEQ multiplex PCR, and the TCRdb table lists in-frame clones only, not all of them. Of a few hundred thousand clones detected, approximately 85% appear once; the ten largest clones hold 1.9%. The sample taken for sequencing was PBMCs or T cells enriched from blood (not recorded which). The origin of the receptors is a woman between 50 and 59 years old who had recovered from COVID-19.

This clone was seen only once. The gene calls are TRBV9 and TRBJ2-4; TRBD2 matches at 10 bases. V was pared by 0 bases and J by 10 bases, with 7 bases of the junction left unmatched. Germline V CDR1 and CDR2: SGDLS, YYNGEE. This CDR3 has 15 residues. CDR3 protein: CASSVAGHSGGIQYF. CDR3 nucleotide sequence: TGTGCCAGCAGCGTAGCAGGGCATAGCGGGGGGATTCAGTACTTC.

The chain carries TRBV27 and TRBJ2-7, with 8 bases aligning to TRBD1. The CDR3 is 16 residues long. Per the germline V gene, CDR1 is MNHEY and CDR2 is SMNVEV (reference sequence). The V and J ends lost 8 bases and 1 base, in that order; junction bases with no gene match: 13. The CDR3 here is CASGSLLRDRSYEQYF. Written as DNA, the CDR3 is TGTGCCAGCGGCTCCCTCCTCCGGGACAGGTCCTACGAGCAGTACTTC.

This CDR3 reads CASSPGRGGLTNGNTIYF. In DNA, the CDR3 is TGTGCCAGCAGCCCGGGCCGGGGAGGACTAACTAACGGAAACACCATATATTTT. The chain is built from TRBV5-5 and TRBJ1-3; D gene ambiguous. This CDR3 has 18 amino acids. V shed 4 bases and J shed 4 bases, with 24 bases lying between them. The germline V gene encodes CDR1 SGHKS and CDR2 YYEKEE (reference sequence). Supplemented by reference TRBV5-5 and TRBJ1-3, the full variable domain reads DAGVTQSPTHLIKTRGQQVTLRCSPISGHKSVSWYQQVLGQGPQFIFQYYEKEERGRGNFPDRFSARQFPNYSSELNVNALLLGDSALYLCASSPGRGGLTNGNTIYFGEGSWLTVV.

The chain combines TRBV27 with TRBJ1-4; TRBD1 might be the D (6 bases). Trimming removed 3 bases at V and 8 bases at J, with 13 bases between. Germline V gene lookup returns CDR1 MNHEY and CDR2 SMNVEV (reference sequence). This CDR3 is 14 amino acids long. CDR3 in amino acids: CASSFTGRGEKLFF. CDR3 sequence (DNA): TGTGCCAGCAGTTTCACAGGGAGAGGGGAAAAACTGTTTTTT.

This clone was detected a few times. This sequence joins TRBV6-5 and TRBJ1-1; D is unresolved. Germline V gives CDR1 MNHEY, CDR2 SVGAGI. V lost 7 bases and J lost 4, with 10 bases in between. The length of the CDR3 is 12 residues. DNA of the CDR3: TGTGCCAGCAAAGTCGGTGTCACTGAAGCTTTCTTT. It translates to CASKVGVTEAFF.

The chain employs TRBV29-1 and TRBJ2-7; perhaps TRBD1 as D (6 bases). The CDR3 spans 12 residues. The germline V and J ends were trimmed by 4 bases and 3 bases, with 10 bases remaining between them. Germline CDR1 SQVTM, CDR2 ANQGSEA. The DNA of the CDR3 is TGCAGCGTTGGTAACAGGGACTACGAGCAGTACTTC. This encodes CSVGNRDYEQYF.

The chain carries TRBV7-2 and TRBJ1-1; TRBD1 might be the D (5 bases). Deletions cut 1 base from V and 1 base from J, with 13 bases between. Germline CDR1 is SGHTA and CDR2 is FQGNSA. This CDR3 spans 16 amino acids. The DNA of the CDR3 is TGTGCCAGCAGCTTAGTCGGTGGGCAGGGGAACACTGAAGCTTTCTTT. The encoded protein is CASSLVGGQGNTEAFF.

This chain uses TRBV11-1 with TRBJ1-1, with a possible D match to TRBD1 (5 bases). V was clipped by 3 bases and J by 8 bases, with 7 bases between them. The germline V gene encodes CDR1 SGHAT and CDR2 FQDESV (reference sequence). CDR3 length: 11 residues. CDR3 coding DNA: TGTGCCAGCAGCTTTTACAGGGAAGCTTTCTTT. Protein sequence: CASSFYREAFF.

This clone was seen only once. V is TRBV5-4 and J is TRBJ2-1, with unresolved D. CDR1 SGHNT and CDR2 YYREEE come from the germline V gene (reference sequence). V shed 0 bases and J shed 4 bases, with 8 bases lying between them. The CDR3 runs to 14 residues. The CDR3: CASSLVGGYNEQFF. DNA of the CDR3: TGTGCCAGCAGCTTGGTTGGCGGATACAATGAGCAGTTCTTC.

The chain uses TRBV27 and TRBJ2-1, with a possible D match to TRBD1 (6 bases). Germline CDR1 MNHEY, CDR2 SMNVEV (reference sequence). V was shortened by 2 bases and J by 5 bases, with 10 bases between the two germline ends. The CDR3 covers 14 residues. This CDR3 reads CASSLRDKNNEQFF. The CDR3, as DNA: TGTGCCAGCAGTTTAAGGGACAAGAACAATGAGCAGTTCTTC.

This clone was detected once. This chain uses TRBV7-6 with TRBJ2-2; 14 bases align to TRBD2. Germline V gives CDR1 SGHVS, CDR2 FNYEAQ. The CDR3 has 19 amino acids. V trimming: 5 bases; J trimming: 5 bases; junction bases outside the gene matches: 13. The CDR3 DNA follows: TGTGCCAGCAGCCTAGGACCGGGACTAGCGGGAGTCGGGACCGGGGAGCTGTTTTTT. This codes for CASSLGPGLAGVGTGELFF.

This clone was counted only a few times. V usage is TRBV19 and J usage is TRBJ1-5; D gene unclear. Germline V gene data show CDR1 as LNHDA and CDR2 as SQIVND (reference sequence). The ends were cut back, 1 base at V and 1 base at J, with 11 bases in the middle. This CDR3 has 16 amino acids. The CDR3 protein is CASSIVAGISNQPQHF. CDR3 coding DNA: TGTGCCAGTAGTATAGTTGCCGGGATAAGCAATCAGCCCCAGCATTTT. Full variable domain (missing parts from reference TRBV19 and TRBJ1-5): DGGITQSPKYLFRKEGQNVTLSCEQNLNHDAMYWYRQDPGQGLRLIYYSQIVNDFQKGDIAEGYSVSREKKESFPLTVTSAQKNPTAFYLCASSIVAGISNQPQHFGDGTRLSIL.

This clone was observed once. The chain has TRBV28 and TRBJ2-6, with 7 bases lining up with TRBD1. Germline loops: CDR1 MDHEN, CDR2 SYDVKM. This CDR3 region has 18 residues. V gave up 5 bases and J gave up 2 bases; unmatched junction bases: 12. CDR3 region: CASSPPPGQQTGANVLTF. The DNA of the CDR3 is TGTGCCAGCAGTCCACCTCCGGGACAGCAAACTGGGGCCAACGTCCTGACTTTC. Looking up the rest from reference TRBV28 and TRBJ2-6 gives the full variable domain: DVKVTQSSRYLVKRTGEKVFLECVQDMDHENMFWYRQDPGLGLRLIYFSYDVKMKEKGDIPEGYSVSREKKERFSLILESASTNQTSMYLCASSPPPGQQTGANVLTFGAGSRLTVL.

The chain couples TRBV4-1 to TRBJ1-3, with TRBD1 identical over 11 bases. CDR1 is MGHRA and CDR2 is YSYEKL in the germline V gene. Trimming cost V 1 base and J 2 bases; bases outside gene matches: 1. The CDR3 runs 16 residues. This CDR3 is CASSQVDRGPGNTIYF. CDR3 sequence (DNA): TGCGCCAGCAGCCAAGTGGACAGGGGGCCTGGAAACACCATATATTTT.

The J gene is TRBJ2-1, the V gene TRBV27; TRBD2 agrees at 10 bases. CDR3 length: 15 amino acids. J lost 4 bases, V lost 3 bases, and 3 bases had no gene match. Germline V gene data show CDR1 as MNHEY and CDR2 as SMNVEV (reference sequence). The CDR3: CASSFVLAGYNEQFF. The CDR3 DNA reads TGTGCCAGCAGTTTCGTACTAGCGGGGTACAATGAGCAGTTCTTC.

The genes are TRBV5-1 and TRBJ2-7; D perhaps matches TRBD2 (6 bases). CDR1 is SGHRS and CDR2 is YFSETQ in the germline V gene. The CDR3 is made up of 13 amino acids. The V gene lost 1 base and the J gene lost 5 bases, with 10 bases spanning the gap. CDR3 in DNA: TGCGCCAGCAGCTTGAATAGGGAGGACGAGCAGTACTTC. Translating it yields CASSLNREDEQYF.

V and J are TRBV24-1 and TRBJ1-2; TRBD1 is a possible D gene (5 bases). Germline lookup yields CDR1 KGHDR and CDR2 SFDVKD. CDR3 length: 15 amino acids. V was shortened by 5 bases and J by 4 bases, with 16 bases between the two germline ends. The CDR3 spells CATSGGEDTFYGYTF. CDR3 DNA sequence: TGTGCCACCAGTGGAGGGGAGGATACCTTCTATGGCTACACCTTC.

V usage is TRBV5-4 and J usage is TRBJ2-5; 10 bases agree with TRBD1. The trim removed 7 bases at V and 4 bases at J, leaving 10 bases unmatched. Germline CDR1 and CDR2: SGHNT and YYREEE (reference sequence). The CDR3 covers 15 residues. The CDR3, as DNA: TGTGCCAGCCGGAAGACTAGGGACAGGGGAGAGACCCAGTACTTC. It yields the protein CASRKTRDRGETQYF.

The CDR3 bases are TGTGCCAGCAGTTACATGGGGCAGGGCCCGACCTACGAGCAGTACTTC. Its protein product is CASSYMGQGPTYEQYF. The chain joins TRBV6-5 to TRBJ2-7; D is perhaps TRBD1 (5 bases). The V end was cut by 2 bases, the J end by 2 bases, with 16 bases between. Germline V CDR1 and CDR2: MNHEY, SVGAGI. The CDR3 is made up of 16 amino acids.

CDR3 residues: CASMASGQFNEQFF. CDR3 coding DNA: TGTGCCAGCATGGCTAGCGGGCAATTTAATGAGCAGTTCTTC. The rearrangement joins TRBV27 to TRBJ2-1, with 8 bases that match TRBD2. Germline lookup yields CDR1 MNHEY and CDR2 SMNVEV (reference sequence). The CDR3 totals 14 residues. After removal of 7 bases from V and 7 bases from J, the junction contained 9 bases not matched to a gene.

This sequence joins TRBV7-9 and TRBJ2-5; no reliable D call. Per germline, CDR1 SEHNR and CDR2 FQNEAQ (reference sequence). Trimming left V 0 bases short and J 5 bases short, with 13 bases between. The CDR3 contains 15 residues. CDR3 coding DNA: TGTGCCAGCAGCTTAGCGCCCAGCGTCGTTGAGACCCAGTACTTC. Its protein product is CASSLAPSVVETQYF.

The chain combines TRBV16 with TRBJ2-2; D may be TRBD2 (5 bases). The CDR3 is 13 residues long. V lost 2 bases and J lost 4, with 5 bases in between. Per the germline V gene, CDR1 is KGHSY and CDR2 is FQNENV. CDR3 residues: CASSQGSTGELFF. The DNA of the CDR3 is TGTGCCAGCAGCCAAGGGAGCACCGGGGAGCTGTTTTTT.

This clone has a single count. This chain uses TRBV30 with TRBJ2-2; the D gene is possibly TRBD2 (6 bases). The CDR3 contains 17 residues. CDR1 is GTSNPN, CDR2 SVGIG, per germline (reference sequence). Between the trimmed V and J ends, which lost 3 bases and 4 bases, there was a span of 21 bases. CDR3 in amino acids: CAWSNTGDLSSTGELFF. CDR3 DNA sequence: TGTGCCTGGAGCAATACGGGGGACCTTTCTTCCACCGGGGAGCTGTTTTTT.

The CDR3, as DNA: TGTGCCAGCAGTGAAGACCCAGGCACCTACAATGAGCAGTTCTTC. Translated: CASSEDPGTYNEQFF. The rearrangement joins TRBV6-1 to TRBJ2-1; no clear D gene. This CDR3 is built from 15 residues. The V end was cut by 1 base, the J end by 2 bases, with 9 bases between. CDR1 is MNHNS and CDR2 is SASEGT in the germline V gene.